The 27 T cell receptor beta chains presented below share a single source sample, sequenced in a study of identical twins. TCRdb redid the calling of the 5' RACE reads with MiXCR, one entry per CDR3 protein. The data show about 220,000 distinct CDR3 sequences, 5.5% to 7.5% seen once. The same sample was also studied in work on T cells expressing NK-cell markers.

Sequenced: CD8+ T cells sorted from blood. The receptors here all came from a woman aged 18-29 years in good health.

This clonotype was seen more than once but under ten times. The DNA for the CDR3 is TGTGCCAGCAGCATTCCCCGCTGGGTCATGAACACTGAAGCTTTCTTT. Translating gives CASSIPRWVMNTEAFF. This rearrangement joins TRBV7-2 to TRBJ1-1; D uncertain. Germline CDR1 SGHTA, CDR2 FQGNSA. The CDR3 is 16 amino acids. Trimming pared 5 bases from V and 0 bases from J, leaving 16 bases between. The full variable domain, rest sourced from reference TRBV7-2 and TRBJ1-1, is GAGVSQSPSNKVTEKGKDVELRCDPISGHTALYWYRQSLGQGLEFLIYFQGNSAPDKSGLPSDRFSAERTGGSVSTLTIQRTQQEDSAVYLCASSIPRWVMNTEAFFGQGTRLTVV.

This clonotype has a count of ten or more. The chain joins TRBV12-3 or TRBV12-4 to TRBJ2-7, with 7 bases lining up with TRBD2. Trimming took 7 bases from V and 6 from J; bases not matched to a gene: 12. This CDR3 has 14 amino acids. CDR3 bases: TGTGCCAGCACTCCCCCCCGGACTAGTGGCGAGCAGTACTTC. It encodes CASTPPRTSGEQYF.

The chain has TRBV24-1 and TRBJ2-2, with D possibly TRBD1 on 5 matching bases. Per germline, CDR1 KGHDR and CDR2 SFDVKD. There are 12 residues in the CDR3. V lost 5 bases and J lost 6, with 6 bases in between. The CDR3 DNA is TGTGCCACCAGTGCCAGGGCCGGGGAGCTGTTTTTT. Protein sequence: CATSARAGELFF.

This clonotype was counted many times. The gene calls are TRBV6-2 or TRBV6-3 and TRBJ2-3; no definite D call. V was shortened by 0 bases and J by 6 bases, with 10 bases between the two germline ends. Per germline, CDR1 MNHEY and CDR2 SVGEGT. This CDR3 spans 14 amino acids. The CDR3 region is CASSYSTLGDTQYF. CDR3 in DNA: TGTGCCAGCAGTTACTCCACCTTGGGGGATACGCAGTATTTT.

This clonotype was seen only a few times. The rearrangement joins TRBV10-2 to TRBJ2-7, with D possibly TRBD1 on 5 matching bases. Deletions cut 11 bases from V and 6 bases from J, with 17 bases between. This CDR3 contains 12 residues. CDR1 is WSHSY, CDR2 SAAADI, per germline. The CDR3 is CAARAENFEQYF. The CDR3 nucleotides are TGCGCCGCCAGGGCAGAAAACTTCGAGCAGTACTTC.

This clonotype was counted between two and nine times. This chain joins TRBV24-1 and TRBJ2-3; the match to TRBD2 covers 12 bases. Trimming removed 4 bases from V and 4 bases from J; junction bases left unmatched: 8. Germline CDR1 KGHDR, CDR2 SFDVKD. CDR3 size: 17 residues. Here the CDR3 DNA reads TGTGCCACCAGTGACCCGACTAGCGGGAGATACCCAGATACGCAGTATTTT. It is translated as CATSDPTSGRYPDTQYF.

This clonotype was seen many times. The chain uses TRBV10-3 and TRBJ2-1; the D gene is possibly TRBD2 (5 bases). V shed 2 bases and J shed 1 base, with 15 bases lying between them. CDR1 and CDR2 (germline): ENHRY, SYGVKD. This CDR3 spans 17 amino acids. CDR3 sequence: CAISEPLAGFSYNEQFF. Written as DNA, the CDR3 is TGTGCCATCAGTGAGCCCCTGGCGGGTTTTTCCTACAATGAGCAGTTCTTC.

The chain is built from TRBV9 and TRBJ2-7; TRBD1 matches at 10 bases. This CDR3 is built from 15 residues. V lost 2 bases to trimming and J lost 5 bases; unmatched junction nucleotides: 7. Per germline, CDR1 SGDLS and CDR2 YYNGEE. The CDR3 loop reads CASSVRDRGVDEQYF. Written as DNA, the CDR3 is TGTGCCAGCAGCGTTAGGGACAGGGGAGTCGACGAGCAGTACTTC.

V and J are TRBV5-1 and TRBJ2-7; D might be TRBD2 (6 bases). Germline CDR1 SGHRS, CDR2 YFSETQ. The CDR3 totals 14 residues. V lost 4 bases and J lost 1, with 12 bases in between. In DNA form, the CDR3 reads TGCGCCAGCAGCCTCCCGGGACTGTCCTACGAGCAGTACTTC. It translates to CASSLPGLSYEQYF.

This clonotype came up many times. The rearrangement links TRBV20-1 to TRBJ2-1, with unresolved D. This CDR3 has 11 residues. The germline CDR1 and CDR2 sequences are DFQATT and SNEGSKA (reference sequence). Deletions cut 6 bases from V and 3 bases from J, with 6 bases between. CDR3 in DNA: TGCAGTGCGCCCCTCTACAATGAGCAGTTCTTC. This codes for CSAPLYNEQFF.

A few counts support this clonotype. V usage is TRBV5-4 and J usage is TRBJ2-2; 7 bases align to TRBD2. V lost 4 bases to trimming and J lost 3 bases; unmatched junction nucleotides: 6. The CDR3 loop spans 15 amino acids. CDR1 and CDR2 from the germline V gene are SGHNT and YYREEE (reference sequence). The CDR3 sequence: CASSEASGYTGELFF. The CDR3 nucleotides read TGTGCCAGCAGCGAGGCTAGCGGTTACACCGGGGAGCTGTTTTTT. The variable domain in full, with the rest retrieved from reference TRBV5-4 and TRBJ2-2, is ETGVTQSPTHLIKTRGQQVTLRCSSQSGHNTVSWYQQALGQGPQFIFQYYREEENGRGNFPPRFSGLQFPNYSSELNVNALELDDSALYLCASSEASGYTGELFFGEGSRLTVL.

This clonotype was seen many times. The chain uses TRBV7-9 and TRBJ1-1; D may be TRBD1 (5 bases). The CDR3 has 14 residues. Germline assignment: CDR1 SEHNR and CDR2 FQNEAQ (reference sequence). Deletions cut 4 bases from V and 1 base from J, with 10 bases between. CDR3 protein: CASSSSTANTEAFF. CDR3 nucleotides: TGTGCCAGCAGCTCCTCGACAGCGAACACTGAAGCTTTCTTT.

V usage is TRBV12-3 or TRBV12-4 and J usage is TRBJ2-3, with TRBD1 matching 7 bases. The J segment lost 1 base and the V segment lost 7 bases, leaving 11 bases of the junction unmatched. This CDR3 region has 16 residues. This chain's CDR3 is CASTLRQGIGTDTQYF. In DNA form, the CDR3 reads TGTGCCAGCACCCTTCGACAGGGAATCGGCACAGATACGCAGTATTTT.

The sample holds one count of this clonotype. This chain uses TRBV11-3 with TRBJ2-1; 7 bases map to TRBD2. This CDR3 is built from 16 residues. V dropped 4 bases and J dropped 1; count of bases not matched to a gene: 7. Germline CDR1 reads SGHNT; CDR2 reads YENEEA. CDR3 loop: CASSSSGGRSYNEQFF. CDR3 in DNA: TGTGCCAGCAGCTCGTCGGGAGGAAGGTCCTACAATGAGCAGTTCTTC.

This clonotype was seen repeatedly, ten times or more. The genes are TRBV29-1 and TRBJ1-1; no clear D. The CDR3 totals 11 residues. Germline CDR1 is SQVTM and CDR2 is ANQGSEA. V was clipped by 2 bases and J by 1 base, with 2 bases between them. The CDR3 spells CSVEKNTEAFF. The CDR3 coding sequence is TGCAGCGTTGAAAAGAACACTGAAGCTTTCTTT.

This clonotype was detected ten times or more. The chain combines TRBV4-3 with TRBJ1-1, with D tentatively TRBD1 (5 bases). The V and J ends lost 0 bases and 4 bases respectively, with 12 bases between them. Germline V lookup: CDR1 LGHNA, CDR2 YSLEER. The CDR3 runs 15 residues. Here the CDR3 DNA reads TGCGCCAGCAGCCAAGATTACGGGGGGACCACTGAAGCTTTCTTT. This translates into CASSQDYGGTTEAFF.

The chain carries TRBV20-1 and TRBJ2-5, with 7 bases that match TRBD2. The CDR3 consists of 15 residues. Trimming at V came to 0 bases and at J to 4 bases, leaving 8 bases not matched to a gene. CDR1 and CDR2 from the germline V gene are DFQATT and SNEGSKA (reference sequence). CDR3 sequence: CSARDGTNGGETQYF. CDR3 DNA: TGCAGTGCTAGAGACGGGACTAACGGCGGAGAGACCCAGTACTTC.

The CDR3: CASSESSGGAATQYF. In nucleotides, the CDR3 is TGTGCCAGCAGTGAAAGCAGCGGGGGGGCCGCTACGCAGTATTTT. J is TRBJ2-3 and V is TRBV6-1; 10 bases align to TRBD2. The germline V gene encodes CDR1 MNHNS and CDR2 SASEGT. J lost 8 bases, V lost 2 bases, and 7 bases had no gene match. The length of the CDR3 is 15 residues.

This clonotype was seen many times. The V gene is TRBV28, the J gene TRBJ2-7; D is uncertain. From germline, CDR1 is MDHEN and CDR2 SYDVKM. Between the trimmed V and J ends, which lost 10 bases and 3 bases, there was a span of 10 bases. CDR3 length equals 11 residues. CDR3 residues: CATSLNYEQYF. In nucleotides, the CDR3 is TGTGCCACCTCCCTTAACTACGAGCAGTACTTC.

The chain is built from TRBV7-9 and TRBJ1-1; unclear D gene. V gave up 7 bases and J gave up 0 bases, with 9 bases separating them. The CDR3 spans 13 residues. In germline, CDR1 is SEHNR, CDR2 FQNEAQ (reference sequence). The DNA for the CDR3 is TGTGCCAGCAATAGGCCCCTGAACACTGAAGCTTTCTTT. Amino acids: CASNRPLNTEAFF. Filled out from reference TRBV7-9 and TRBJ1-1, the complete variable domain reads DTGVSQNPRHKITKRGQNVTFRCDPISEHNRLYWYRQTLGQGPEFLTYFQNEAQLEKSRLLSDRFSAERPKGSFSTLEIQRTEQGDSAMYLCASNRPLNTEAFFGQGTRLTVV.

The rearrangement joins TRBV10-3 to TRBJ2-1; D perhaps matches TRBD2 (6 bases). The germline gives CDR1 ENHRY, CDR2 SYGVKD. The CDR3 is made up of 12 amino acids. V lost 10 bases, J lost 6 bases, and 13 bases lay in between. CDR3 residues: CATGGVSNEQFF. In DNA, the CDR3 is TGTGCCACCGGCGGGGTTTCCAATGAGCAGTTCTTC.

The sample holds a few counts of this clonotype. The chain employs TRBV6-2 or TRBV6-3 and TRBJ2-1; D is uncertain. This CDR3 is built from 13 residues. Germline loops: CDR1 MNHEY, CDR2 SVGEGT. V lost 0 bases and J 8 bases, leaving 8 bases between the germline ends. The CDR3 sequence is CASSYSRPYEQFF. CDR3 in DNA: TGTGCCAGCAGTTACTCGAGGCCCTATGAGCAGTTCTTC.

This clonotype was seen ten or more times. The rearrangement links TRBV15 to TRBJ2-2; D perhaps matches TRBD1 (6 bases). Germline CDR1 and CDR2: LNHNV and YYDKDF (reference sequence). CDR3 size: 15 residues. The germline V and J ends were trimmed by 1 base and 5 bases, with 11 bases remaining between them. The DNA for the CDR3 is TGTGCCACCAGCAGAGGCGACACAGGGACCGGGGAGCTGTTTTTT. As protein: CATSRGDTGTGELFF.

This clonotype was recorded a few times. The CDR3 DNA sequence: TGTGCCAGCCTGGACGAGCATCTTGGCTACACCTTC. Translating gives CASLDEHLGYTF. This sequence joins TRBV2 and TRBJ1-2; D not resolved. Trimming shortened V by 8 bases and J by 7 bases, and 14 bases separated the two germline ends. The V gene's germline CDR1 is SNHLY and CDR2 FYNNEI. The CDR3 runs 12 residues.

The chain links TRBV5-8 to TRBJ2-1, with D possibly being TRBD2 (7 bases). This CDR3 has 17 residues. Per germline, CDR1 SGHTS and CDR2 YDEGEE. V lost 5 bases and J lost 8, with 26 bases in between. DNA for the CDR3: TGTGCCAGCAGGCGCGGGGGCGGGTCGTTCGTGACGGATGAGCAGTTCTTC. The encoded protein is CASRRGGGSFVTDEQFF.

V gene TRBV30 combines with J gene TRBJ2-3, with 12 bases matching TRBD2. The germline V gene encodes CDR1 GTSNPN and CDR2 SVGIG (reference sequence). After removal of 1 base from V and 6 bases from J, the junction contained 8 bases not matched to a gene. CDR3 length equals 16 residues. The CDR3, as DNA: TGTGCCTGGAGTGCGGGGACTAGCGGGCTCTCGGATACGCAGTATTTT. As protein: CAWSAGTSGLSDTQYF.

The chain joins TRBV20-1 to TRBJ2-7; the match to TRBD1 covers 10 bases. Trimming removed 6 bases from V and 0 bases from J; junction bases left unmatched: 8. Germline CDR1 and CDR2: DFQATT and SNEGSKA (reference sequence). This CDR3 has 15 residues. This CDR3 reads CSAEDRGRISYEQYF. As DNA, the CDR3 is TGCAGTGCCGAAGACAGGGGGCGAATCTCCTACGAGCAGTACTTC.